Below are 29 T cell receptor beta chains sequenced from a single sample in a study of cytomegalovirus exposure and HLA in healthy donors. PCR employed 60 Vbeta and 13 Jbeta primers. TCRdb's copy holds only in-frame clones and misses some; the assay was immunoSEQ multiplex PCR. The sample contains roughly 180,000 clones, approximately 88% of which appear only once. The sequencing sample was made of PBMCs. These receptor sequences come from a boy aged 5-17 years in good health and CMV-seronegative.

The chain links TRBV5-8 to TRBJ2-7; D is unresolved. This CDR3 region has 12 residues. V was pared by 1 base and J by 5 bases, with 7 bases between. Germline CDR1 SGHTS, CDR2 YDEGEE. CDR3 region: CASSLRQNEQYF. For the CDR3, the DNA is TGTGCCAGCAGCTTGCGACAAAACGAGCAGTACTTC.

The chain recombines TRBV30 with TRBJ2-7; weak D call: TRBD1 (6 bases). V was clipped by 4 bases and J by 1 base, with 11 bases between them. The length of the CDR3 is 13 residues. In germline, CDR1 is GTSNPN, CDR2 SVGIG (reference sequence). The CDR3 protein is CAWNGQGSYEQYF. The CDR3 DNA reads TGTGCCTGGAATGGCCAGGGGTCCTACGAGCAGTACTTC.

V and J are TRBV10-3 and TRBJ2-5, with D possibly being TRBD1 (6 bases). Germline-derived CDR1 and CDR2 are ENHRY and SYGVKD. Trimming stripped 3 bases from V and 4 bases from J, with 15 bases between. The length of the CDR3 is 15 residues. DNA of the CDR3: TGTGCCATCAGTGAACTCCAGGGGAGCGGAGAGACCCAGTACTTC. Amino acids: CAISELQGSGETQYF.

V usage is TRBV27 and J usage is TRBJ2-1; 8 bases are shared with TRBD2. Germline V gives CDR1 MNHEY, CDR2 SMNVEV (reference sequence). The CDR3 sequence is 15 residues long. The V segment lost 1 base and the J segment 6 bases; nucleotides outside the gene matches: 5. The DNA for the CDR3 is TGTGCCAGCAGTTTATTGGGACTAGACGCCAATGAGCAGTTCTTC. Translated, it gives CASSLLGLDANEQFF.

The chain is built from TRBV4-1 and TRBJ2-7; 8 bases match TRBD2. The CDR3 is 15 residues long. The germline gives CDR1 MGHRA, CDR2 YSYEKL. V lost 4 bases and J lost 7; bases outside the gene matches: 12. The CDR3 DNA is TGCGCCAGCAGCCCCTCCGGAGCGGGAGCTTGGGAGCAGTACTTC. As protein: CASSPSGAGAWEQYF.

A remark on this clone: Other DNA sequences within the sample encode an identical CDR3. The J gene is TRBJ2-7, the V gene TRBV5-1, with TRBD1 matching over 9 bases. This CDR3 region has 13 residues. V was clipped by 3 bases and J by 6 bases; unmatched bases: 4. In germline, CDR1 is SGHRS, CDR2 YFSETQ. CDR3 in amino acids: CASSSTGGGEQYF. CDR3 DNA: TGCGCCAGCAGCTCAACAGGGGGCGGCGAGCAGTACTTC.

CDR3 region: CASSVEDRSYGGYTF. CDR3 DNA: TGTGCCAGCAGCGTAGAGGACAGGAGTTACGGTGGCTACACCTTC. J is TRBJ1-2 and V is TRBV9; the match to TRBD1 covers 7 bases. The length of the CDR3 is 15 residues. The J segment lost 7 bases and the V segment lost 0 bases, leaving 9 bases of the junction unmatched. Germline CDR1 is SGDLS and CDR2 is YYNGEE. Variable domain in full (rest from reference TRBV9 and TRBJ1-2): DSGVTQTPKHLITATGQRVTLRCSPRSGDLSVYWYQQSLDQGLQFLIQYYNGEERAKGNILERFSAQQFPDLHSELNLSSLELGDSALYFCASSVEDRSYGGYTFGSGTRLTVV.

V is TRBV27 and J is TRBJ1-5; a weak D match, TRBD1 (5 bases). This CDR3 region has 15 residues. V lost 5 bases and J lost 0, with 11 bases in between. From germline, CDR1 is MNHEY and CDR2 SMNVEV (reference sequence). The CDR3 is CASSPLTASNQPQHF. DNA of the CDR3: TGTGCCAGCAGTCCGTTGACAGCTAGCAATCAGCCCCAGCATTTT.

The CDR3 nucleotides read TGCGCCAGCAGCTACACTAAAGAGACCCAGTACTTC. Protein sequence: CASSYTKETQYF. The chain has TRBV5-1 and TRBJ2-5, with unresolved D. V was pared by 3 bases and J by 3 bases, with 6 bases between. The CDR3 spans 12 residues. Germline V gene data show CDR1 as SGHRS and CDR2 as YFSETQ.

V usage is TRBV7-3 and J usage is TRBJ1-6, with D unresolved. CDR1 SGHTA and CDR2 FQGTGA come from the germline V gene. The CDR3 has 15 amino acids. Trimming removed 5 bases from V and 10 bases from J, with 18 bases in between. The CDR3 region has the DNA TGTGCCAGCAGCCCGGGTCCCTCTCCTGAGTCACCCCTCCACTTT. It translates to CASSPGPSPESPLHF.

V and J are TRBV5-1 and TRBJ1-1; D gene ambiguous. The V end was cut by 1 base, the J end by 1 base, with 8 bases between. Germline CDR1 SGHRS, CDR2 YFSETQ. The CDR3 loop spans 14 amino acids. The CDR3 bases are TGCGCCAGCAGCTTGACGCAGTGGAACACTGAAGCTTTCTTT. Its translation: CASSLTQWNTEAFF.

This CDR3 is CSVEDRGQETQYF. The CDR3 nucleotides are TGCAGCGTTGAAGATCGAGGTCAAGAGACCCAGTACTTC. The rearrangement joins TRBV29-1 to TRBJ2-5; D ambiguous. V was shortened by 0 bases and J by 2 bases, with 7 bases between the two germline ends. The CDR3 length is 13 residues. Germline V gene data show CDR1 as SQVTM and CDR2 as ANQGSEA.

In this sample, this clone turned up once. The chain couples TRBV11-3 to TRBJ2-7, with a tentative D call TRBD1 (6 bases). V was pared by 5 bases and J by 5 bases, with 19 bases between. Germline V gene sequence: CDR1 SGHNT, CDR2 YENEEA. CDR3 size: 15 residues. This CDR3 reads CASSVGSQGIDEQYF. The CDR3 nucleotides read TGTGCCAGCAGCGTCGGCTCACAGGGTATCGACGAGCAGTACTTC.

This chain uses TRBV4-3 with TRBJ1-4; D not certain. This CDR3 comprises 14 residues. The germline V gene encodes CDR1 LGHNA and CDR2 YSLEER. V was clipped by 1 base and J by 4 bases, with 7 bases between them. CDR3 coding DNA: TGCGCCAGCAGCCAAGGGCCGGGTAATGAAAAACTGTTTTTT. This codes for CASSQGPGNEKLFF.

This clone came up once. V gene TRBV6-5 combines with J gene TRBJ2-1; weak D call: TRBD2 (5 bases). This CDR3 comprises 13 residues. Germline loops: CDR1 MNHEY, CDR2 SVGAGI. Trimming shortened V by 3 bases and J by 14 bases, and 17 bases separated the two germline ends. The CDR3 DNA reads TGTGCCAGCAGTTATTTTCCGCGGCAGGAGGAGTTCTTC. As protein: CASSYFPRQEEFF.

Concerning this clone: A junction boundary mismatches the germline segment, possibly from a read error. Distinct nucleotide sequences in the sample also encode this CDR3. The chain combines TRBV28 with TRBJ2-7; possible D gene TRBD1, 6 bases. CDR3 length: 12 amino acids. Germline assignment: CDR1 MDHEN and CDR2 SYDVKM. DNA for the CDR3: TGCGCCAGCAGACAAGACAGGTACGAGCAGTACTTC. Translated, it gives CASRQDRYEQYF.

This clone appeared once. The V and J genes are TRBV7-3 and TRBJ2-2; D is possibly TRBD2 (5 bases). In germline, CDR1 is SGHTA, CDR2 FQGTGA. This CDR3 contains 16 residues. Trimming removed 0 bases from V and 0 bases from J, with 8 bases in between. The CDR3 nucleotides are TGTGCCAGCAGCTTAACGGGTAGCGCGAACACCGGGGAGCTGTTTTTT. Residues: CASSLTGSANTGELFF.

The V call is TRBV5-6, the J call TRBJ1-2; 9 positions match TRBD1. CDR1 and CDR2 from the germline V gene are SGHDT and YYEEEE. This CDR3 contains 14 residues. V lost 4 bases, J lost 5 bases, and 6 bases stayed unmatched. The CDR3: CASSSRDRVYGYTF. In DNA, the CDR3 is TGTGCCAGCAGCAGCCGGGACAGGGTGTATGGCTACACCTTC.

DNA for the CDR3: TGTGCCAGCAGCTTGTTCGGGACAGGGAGCGAAGCTTTCTTT. Amino acid sequence: CASSLFGTGSEAFF. The chain is built from TRBV5-5 and TRBJ1-1; TRBD1 matches at 9 bases. V lost 1 base to trimming and J lost 8 bases; unmatched junction nucleotides: 6. The CDR3 extends over 14 amino acids. The germline gives CDR1 SGHKS, CDR2 YYEKEE (reference sequence). The full variable domain, rest sourced from reference TRBV5-5 and TRBJ1-1, is DAGVTQSPTHLIKTRGQQVTLRCSPISGHKSVSWYQQVLGQGPQFIFQYYEKEERGRGNFPDRFSARQFPNYSSELNVNALLLGDSALYLCASSLFGTGSEAFFGQGTRLTVV.

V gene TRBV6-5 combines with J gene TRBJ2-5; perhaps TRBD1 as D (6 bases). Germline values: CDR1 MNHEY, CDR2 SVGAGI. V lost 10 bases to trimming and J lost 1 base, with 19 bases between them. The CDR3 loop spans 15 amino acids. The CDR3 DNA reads TGTGCCACCATCAGCCACAGGGCGTCCCAAGAGACCCAGTACTTC. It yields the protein CATISHRASQETQYF.

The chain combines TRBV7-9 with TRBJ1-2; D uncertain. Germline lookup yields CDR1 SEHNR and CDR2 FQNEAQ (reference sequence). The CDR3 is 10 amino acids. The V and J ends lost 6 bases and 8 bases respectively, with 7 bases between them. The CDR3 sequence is CASRGSGYTF. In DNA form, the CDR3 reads TGTGCCAGCAGGGGTAGCGGCTACACCTTC.

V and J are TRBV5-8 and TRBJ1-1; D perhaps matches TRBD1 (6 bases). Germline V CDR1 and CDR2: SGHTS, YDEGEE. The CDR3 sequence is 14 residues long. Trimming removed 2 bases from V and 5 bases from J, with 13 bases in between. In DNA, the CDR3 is TGTGCCAGCAGCTTTTACAGGGTTTTAACTGAAGCTTTCTTT. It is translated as CASSFYRVLTEAFF.

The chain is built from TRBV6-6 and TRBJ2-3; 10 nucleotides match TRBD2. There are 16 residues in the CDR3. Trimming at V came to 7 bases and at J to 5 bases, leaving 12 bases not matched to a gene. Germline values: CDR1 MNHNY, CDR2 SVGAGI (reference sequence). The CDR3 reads CASNPRGLAGEDTQYF. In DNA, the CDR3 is TGTGCCAGCAATCCCAGGGGGCTAGCGGGAGAAGATACGCAGTATTTT.

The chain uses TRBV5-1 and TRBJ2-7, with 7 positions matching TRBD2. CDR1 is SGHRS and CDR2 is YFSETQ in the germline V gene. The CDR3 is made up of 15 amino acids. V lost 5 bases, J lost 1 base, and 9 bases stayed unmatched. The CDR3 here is CASSGGVAASYEQYF. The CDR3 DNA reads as TGCGCCAGCAGTGGGGGGGTAGCGGCTTCCTACGAGCAGTACTTC.

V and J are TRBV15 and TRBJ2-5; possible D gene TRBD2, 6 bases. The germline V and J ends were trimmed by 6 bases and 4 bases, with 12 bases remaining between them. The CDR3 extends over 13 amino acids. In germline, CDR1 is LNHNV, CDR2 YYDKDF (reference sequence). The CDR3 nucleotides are TGTGCCACCAGGCCGGGACTGGGAGAGACCCAGTACTTC. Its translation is CATRPGLGETQYF. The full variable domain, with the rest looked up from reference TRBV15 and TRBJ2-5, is DAMVIQNPRYQVTQFGKPVTLSCSQTLNHNVMYWYQQKSSQAPKLLFHYYDKDFNNEADTPDNFQSRRPNTSFCFLDIRSPGLGDTAMYLCATRPGLGETQYFGPGTRLLVL.

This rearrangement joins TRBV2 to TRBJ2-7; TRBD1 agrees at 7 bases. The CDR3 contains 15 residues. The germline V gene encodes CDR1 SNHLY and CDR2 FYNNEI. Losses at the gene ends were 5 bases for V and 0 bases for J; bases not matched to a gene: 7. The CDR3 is CASSQRQGSSYEQYF. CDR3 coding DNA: TGTGCCAGCAGTCAAAGACAGGGAAGCTCCTACGAGCAGTACTTC.

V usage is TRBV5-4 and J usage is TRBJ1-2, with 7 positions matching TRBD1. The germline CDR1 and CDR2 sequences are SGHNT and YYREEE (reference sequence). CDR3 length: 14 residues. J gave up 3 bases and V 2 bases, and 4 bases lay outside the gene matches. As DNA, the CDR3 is TGTGCCAGCAGCTTTGGGCAGGGGGACTATGGCTACACCTTC. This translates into CASSFGQGDYGYTF.

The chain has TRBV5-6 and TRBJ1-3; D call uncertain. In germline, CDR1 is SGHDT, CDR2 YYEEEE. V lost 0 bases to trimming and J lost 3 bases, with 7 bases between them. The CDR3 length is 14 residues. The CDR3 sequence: CASSLGPGGNTIYF. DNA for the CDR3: TGTGCCAGCAGCTTGGGACCGGGTGGAAACACCATATATTTT.

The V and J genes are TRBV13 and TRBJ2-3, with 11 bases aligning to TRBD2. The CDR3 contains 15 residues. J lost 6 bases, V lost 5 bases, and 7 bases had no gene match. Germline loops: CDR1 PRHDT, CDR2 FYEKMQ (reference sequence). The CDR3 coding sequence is TGTGCCAGCAGCAGATTAGCGGGGGGGCGTGATACGCAGTATTTT. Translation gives CASSRLAGGRDTQYF.